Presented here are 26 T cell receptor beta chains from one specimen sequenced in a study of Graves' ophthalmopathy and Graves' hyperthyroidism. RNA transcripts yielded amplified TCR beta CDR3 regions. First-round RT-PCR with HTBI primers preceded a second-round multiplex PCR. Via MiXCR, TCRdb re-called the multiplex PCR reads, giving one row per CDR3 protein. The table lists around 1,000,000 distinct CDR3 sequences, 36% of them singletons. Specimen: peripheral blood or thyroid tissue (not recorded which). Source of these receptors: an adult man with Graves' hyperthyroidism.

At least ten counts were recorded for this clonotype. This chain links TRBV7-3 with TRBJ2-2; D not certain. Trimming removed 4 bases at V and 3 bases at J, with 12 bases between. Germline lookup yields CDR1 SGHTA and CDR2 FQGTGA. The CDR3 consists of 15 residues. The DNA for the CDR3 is TGTGCCAGCAGCTCTCGACCGACGCACACCGGGGAGCTGTTTTTT. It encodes CASSSRPTHTGELFF.

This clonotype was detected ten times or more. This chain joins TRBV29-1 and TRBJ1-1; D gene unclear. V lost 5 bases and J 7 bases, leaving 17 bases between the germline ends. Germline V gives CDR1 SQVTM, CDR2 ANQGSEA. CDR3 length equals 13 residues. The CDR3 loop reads CSVTNQRTSEAFF. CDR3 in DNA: TGCAGCGTTACCAACCAGAGAACGAGTGAAGCTTTCTTT.

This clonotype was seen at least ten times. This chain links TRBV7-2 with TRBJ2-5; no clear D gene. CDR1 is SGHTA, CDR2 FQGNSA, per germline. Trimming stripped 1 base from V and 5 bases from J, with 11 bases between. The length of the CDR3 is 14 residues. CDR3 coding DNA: TGTGCCAGCAGCTTAGTTAGGGCAAGTGAGACCCAGTACTTC. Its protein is CASSLVRASETQYF.

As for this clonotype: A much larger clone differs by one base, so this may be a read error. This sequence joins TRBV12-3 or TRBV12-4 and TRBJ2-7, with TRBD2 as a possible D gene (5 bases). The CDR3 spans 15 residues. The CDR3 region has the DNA TGTGCCATCAGTGGCCCTCAGAGGGCCCCCTACGAGCAGTACTTC. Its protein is CAISGPQRAPYEQYF.

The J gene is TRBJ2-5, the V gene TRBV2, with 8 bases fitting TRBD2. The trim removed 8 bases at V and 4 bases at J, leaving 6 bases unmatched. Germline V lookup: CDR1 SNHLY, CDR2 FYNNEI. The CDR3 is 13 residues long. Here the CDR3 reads CASHGGGLETQYF. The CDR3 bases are TGTGCCAGCCACGGGGGGGGCCTAGAGACCCAGTACTTC.

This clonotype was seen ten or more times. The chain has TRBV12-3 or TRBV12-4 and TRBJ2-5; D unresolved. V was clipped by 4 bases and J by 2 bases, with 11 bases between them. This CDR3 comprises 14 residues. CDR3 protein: CASSSVALQETQYF. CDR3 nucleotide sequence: TGTGCCAGCAGTTCAGTGGCATTGCAAGAGACCCAGTACTTC.

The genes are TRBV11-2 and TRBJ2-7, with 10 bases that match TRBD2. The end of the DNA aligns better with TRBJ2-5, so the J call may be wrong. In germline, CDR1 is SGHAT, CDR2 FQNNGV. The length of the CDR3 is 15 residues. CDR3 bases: TGTGCCAGCAGTGCTAAGCAAGCGGGGGGGAAGACCCAGTACTTC. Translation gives CASSAKQAGGKTQYF.

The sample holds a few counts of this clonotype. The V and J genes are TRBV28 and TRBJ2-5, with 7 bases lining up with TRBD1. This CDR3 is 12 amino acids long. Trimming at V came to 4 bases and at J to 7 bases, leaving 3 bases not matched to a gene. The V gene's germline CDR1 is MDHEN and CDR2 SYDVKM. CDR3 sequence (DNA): TGTGCCAGCAGTTCTCACAGGGGGACCCAGTACTTC. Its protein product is CASSSHRGTQYF.

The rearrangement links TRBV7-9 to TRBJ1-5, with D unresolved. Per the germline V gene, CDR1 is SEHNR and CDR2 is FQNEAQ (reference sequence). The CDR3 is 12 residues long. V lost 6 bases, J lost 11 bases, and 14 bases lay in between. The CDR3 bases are TGTGCCAGCAGGGGGAGGGCCGGGACCCAGCATTTT. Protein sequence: CASRGRAGTQHF.

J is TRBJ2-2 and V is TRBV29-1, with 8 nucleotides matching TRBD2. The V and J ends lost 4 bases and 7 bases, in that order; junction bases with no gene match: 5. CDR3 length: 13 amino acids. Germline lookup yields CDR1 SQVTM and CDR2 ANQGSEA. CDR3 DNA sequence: TGCAGCGTTGCACGCGGGACTAGCGGGGAGCTGTTTTTT. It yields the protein CSVARGTSGELFF.

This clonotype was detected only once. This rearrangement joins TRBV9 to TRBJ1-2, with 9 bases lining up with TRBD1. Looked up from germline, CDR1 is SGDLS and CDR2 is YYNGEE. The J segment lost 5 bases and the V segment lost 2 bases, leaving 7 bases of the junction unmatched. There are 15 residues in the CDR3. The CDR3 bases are TGTGCCAGCAGCGTCAGTGGGACAGGGAGTTATGGCTACACCTTC. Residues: CASSVSGTGSYGYTF.

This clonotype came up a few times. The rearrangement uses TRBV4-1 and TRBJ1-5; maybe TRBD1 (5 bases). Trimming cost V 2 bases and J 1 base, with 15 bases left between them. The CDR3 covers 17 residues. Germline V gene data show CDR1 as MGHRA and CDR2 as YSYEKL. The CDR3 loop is CASSQNPSGPSNQPQHF. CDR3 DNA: TGCGCCAGCAGCCAAAACCCATCGGGACCGAGCAATCAGCCCCAGCATTTT.

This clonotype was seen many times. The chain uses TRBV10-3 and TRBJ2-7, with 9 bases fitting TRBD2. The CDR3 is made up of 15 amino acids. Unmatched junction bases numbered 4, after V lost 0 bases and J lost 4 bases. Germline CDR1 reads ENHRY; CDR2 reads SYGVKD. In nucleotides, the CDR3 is TGTGCCATCAGTGAGTCGATAGCGGGAGCATACGAGCAGTACTTC. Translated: CAISESIAGAYEQYF.

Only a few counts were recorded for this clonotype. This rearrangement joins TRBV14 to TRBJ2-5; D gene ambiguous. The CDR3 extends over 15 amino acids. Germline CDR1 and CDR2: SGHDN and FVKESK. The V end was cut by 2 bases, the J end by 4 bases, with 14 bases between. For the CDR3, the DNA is TGTGCCAGCAGCCAATTTTCTCGGTTTGTAGAGACCCAGTACTTC. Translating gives CASSQFSRFVETQYF.

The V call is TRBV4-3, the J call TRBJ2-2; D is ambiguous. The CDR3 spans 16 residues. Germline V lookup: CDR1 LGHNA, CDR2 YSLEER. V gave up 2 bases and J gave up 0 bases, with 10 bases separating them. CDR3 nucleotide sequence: TGCGCCAGCAGCCAACACCTCTCCTCGAACACCGGGGAGCTGTTTTTT. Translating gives CASSQHLSSNTGELFF.

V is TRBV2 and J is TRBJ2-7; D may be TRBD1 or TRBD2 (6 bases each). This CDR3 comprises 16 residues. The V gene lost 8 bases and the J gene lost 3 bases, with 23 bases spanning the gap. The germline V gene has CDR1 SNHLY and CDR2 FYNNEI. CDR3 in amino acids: CASRFSGAGSGYEQYF. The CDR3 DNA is TGTGCCAGCCGTTTCTCAGGGGCGGGGTCGGGCTACGAGCAGTACTTC.

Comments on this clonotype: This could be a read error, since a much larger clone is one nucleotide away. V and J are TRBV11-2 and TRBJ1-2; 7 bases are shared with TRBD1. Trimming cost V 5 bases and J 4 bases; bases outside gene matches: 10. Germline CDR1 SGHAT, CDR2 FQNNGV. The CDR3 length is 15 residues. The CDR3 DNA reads TGTGCCAGCAGCGTCCGGGACAGCTACTGCTATGGCTACACCTTC. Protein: CASSVRDSYCYGYTF.

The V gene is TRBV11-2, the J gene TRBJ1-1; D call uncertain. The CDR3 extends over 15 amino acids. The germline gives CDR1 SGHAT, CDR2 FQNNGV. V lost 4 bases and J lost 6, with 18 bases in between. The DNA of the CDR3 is TGTGCCAGCAGCTCCGTAGACGGAGGAACAGCTGAAGCTTTCTTT. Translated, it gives CASSSVDGGTAEAFF.

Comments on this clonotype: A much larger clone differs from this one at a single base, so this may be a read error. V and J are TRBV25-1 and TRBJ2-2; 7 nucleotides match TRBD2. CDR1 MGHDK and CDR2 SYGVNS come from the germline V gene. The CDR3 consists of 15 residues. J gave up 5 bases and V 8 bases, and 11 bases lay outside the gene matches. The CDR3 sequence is CASGVVVSGTGELFF. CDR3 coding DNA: TGTGCCAGCGGCGTAGTCGTTAGCGGGACCGGGGAGCTGTTTTTT.

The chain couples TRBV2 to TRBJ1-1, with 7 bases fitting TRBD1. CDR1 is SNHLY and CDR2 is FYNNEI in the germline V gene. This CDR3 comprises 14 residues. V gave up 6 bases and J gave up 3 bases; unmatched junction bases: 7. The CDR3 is CASRDRVMDTEAFF. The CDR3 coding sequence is TGTGCCAGCAGAGACAGGGTAATGGACACTGAAGCTTTCTTT.

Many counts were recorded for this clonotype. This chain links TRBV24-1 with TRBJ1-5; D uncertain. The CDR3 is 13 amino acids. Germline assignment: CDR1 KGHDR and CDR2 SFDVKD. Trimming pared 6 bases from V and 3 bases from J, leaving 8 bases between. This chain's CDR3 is CATSSAPNQPQHF. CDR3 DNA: TGTGCCACCAGTTCAGCCCCCAATCAGCCCCAGCATTTT.

The CDR3 loop is CASSLDGGGAVRRETQYF. The CDR3 DNA sequence: TGTGCCAGCAGCTTAGATGGAGGGGGGGCCGTTAGGCGAGAGACCCAGTACTTC. The gene calls are TRBV7-2 and TRBJ2-5; maybe TRBD2 (7 bases). CDR3 length equals 18 residues. V lost 1 base and J 4 bases, leaving 22 bases between the germline ends. CDR1 is SGHTA and CDR2 is FQGNSA in the germline V gene. Using reference TRBV7-2 and TRBJ2-5 for the parts outside the CDR3, the full variable domain is GAGVSQSPSNKVTEKGKDVELRCDPISGHTALYWYRQSLGQGLEFLIYFQGNSAPDKSGLPSDRFSAERTGGSVSTLTIQRTQQEDSAVYLCASSLDGGGAVRRETQYFGPGTRLLVL.

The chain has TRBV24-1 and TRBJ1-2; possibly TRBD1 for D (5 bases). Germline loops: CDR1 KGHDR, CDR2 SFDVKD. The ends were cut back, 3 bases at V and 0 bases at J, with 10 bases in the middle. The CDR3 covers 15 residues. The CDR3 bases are TGTGCCACCAGTGATCCCGGGACCCCTAACTATGGCTACACCTTC. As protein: CATSDPGTPNYGYTF.

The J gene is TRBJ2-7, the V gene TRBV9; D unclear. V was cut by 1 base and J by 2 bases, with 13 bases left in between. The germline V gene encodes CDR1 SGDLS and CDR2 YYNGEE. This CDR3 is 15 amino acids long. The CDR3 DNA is TGTGCCAGCAGCGTATCGGTCCTCCTAACCTACGAGCAGTACTTC. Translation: CASSVSVLLTYEQYF.

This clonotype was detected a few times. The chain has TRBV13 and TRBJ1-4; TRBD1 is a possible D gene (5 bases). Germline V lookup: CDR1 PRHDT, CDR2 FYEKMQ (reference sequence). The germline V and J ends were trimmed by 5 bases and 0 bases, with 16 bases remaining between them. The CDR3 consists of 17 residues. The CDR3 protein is CASSLTALGATNEKLFF. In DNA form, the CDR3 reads TGTGCCAGCAGCCTGACAGCTCTGGGTGCAACTAATGAAAAACTGTTTTTT. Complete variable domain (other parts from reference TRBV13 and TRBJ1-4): AAGVIQSPRHLIKEKRETATLKCYPIPRHDTVYWYQQGPGQDPQFLISFYEKMQSDKGSIPDRFSAQQFSDYHSELNMSSLELGDSALYFCASSLTALGATNEKLFFGSGTQLSVL.

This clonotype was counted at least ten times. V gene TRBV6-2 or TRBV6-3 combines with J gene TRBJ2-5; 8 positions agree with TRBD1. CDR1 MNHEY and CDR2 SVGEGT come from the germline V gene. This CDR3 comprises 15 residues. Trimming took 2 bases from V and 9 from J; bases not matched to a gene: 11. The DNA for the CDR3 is TGTGCCAGCAGTTACGCCACGGACAGGGCGTCGTCCCAGTACTTC. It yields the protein CASSYATDRASSQYF.